What follows are 16 T cell receptor beta chains derived from one specimen sequenced in a study of T cells in Graves' hyperthyroidism and ophthalmopathy. RNA transcripts served as the template for amplifying TCR beta CDR3 regions. HTBI primers were employed in a first-round RT-PCR of the TCR CDR3. TCRdb independently ran MiXCR on the multiplex PCR reads; one entry per CDR3 protein. The sample records 550,000 to 600,000 distinct CDR3 sequences, over 12% being singletons. The sequenced sample consisted of blood. Receptors originate from a woman aged 18-29 years with Graves' ophthalmopathy.

This clonotype was counted many times. The chain combines TRBV5-1 with TRBJ2-3, with TRBD1 identical over 7 bases. The CDR3 extends over 15 amino acids. Trimming removed 3 bases from V and 2 bases from J; junction bases left unmatched: 6. The germline V gene encodes CDR1 SGHRS and CDR2 YFSETQ. CDR3 DNA sequence: TGCGCCAGCAGCTCAAGCACAGGGGTCACAGATACGCAGTATTTT. Protein product: CASSSSTGVTDTQYF.

In its sample, this clonotype was seen many times. V and J are TRBV20-1 and TRBJ2-7; D possibly uses TRBD1 or TRBD2 (6 bases each). CDR3 length equals 14 residues. Deletions cut 1 base from V and 6 bases from J, with 16 bases between. Per the germline V gene, CDR1 is DFQATT and CDR2 is SNEGSKA (reference sequence). CDR3 loop: CSARGAGGPLEQYF. DNA of the CDR3: TGCAGTGCTAGAGGGGCCGGGGGCCCCCTCGAGCAGTACTTC.

In its sample, this clonotype was seen a few times. V and J are TRBV12-3 or TRBV12-4 and TRBJ2-4; 8 bases are shared with TRBD2. The trim removed 3 bases at V and 8 bases at J, leaving 12 bases unmatched. CDR3 length equals 16 residues. The CDR3 is CASSLVYPGGPDIQYF. CDR3 DNA: TGTGCCAGCAGTTTGGTATATCCGGGAGGGCCCGACATTCAGTACTTC.

The CDR3 spells CASSHGQNSPLHF. In nucleotides, the CDR3 is TGCGCCAGCAGCCACGGACAGAATTCACCCCTCCACTTT. The chain has TRBV4-1 and TRBJ1-6; the D gene is possibly TRBD1 (6 bases). Germline CDR1 MGHRA, CDR2 YSYEKL. V was trimmed by 3 bases and J by 7 bases, leaving 7 bases between them. The CDR3 is made up of 13 amino acids.

The table lists this clonotype with many counts. The chain uses TRBV19 and TRBJ1-2; D not resolved. Trimming pared 0 bases from V and 6 bases from J, leaving 14 bases between. In germline, CDR1 is LNHDA, CDR2 SQIVND (reference sequence). There are 15 residues in the CDR3. CDR3 bases: TGTGCCAGTAGTATAGAGGGTAGAGGGCGGAATGGCTACACCTTC. It translates to CASSIEGRGRNGYTF.

This clonotype was seen ten or more times. This sequence joins TRBV9 and TRBJ2-5; tentatively, D is TRBD1 (6 bases). The CDR3 totals 14 residues. Deletions cut 1 base from V and 6 bases from J, with 13 bases between. Germline V gives CDR1 SGDLS, CDR2 YYNGEE. For the CDR3, the DNA is TGTGCCAGCAGCGTAAGGGACACCCAGAAGACCCAGTACTTC. Its protein is CASSVRDTQKTQYF.

This clonotype was observed a handful of times. V usage is TRBV20-1 and J usage is TRBJ2-1; no definite D call. CDR1 and CDR2 from the germline V gene are DFQATT and SNEGSKA (reference sequence). Trimming took off 6 bases at V and 7 bases at J, with 10 bases between the two ends. This CDR3 has 11 residues. The CDR3 DNA sequence: TGCAGTGCCCCGCCGGCTAATGAGCAGTTCTTC. Residues: CSAPPANEQFF.

This clonotype turned up a few times. V gene TRBV19 combines with J gene TRBJ2-3; 7 positions agree with TRBD1. V trimming: 3 bases; J trimming: 1 base; junction bases outside the gene matches: 4. The CDR3 length is 15 residues. CDR1 LNHDA and CDR2 SQIVND come from the germline V gene (reference sequence). The CDR3 DNA sequence: TGTGCCAGTAGTATTTCGAGGGGGCGCACAGATACGCAGTATTTT. It specifies CASSISRGRTDTQYF.

This clonotype showed up many times. The chain employs TRBV7-2 and TRBJ2-7; no clear D gene. Trimming stripped 1 base from V and 6 bases from J, with 10 bases between. CDR1 is SGHTA and CDR2 is FQGNSA in the germline V gene. The CDR3 length is 13 residues. CDR3 bases: TGTGCCAGCAGCTTAGGGCAGCCCTTCGAGCAGTACTTC. This encodes CASSLGQPFEQYF.

The chain is built from TRBV24-1 and TRBJ2-1, with 7 nucleotides matching TRBD1. V shed 4 bases and J 7 bases; nucleotides not matched to a gene: 9. From germline, CDR1 is KGHDR and CDR2 SFDVKD. The CDR3 covers 15 residues. As DNA, the CDR3 is TGTGCCACCAGTGAGCTCACAGGGGATGATAATGAGCAGTTCTTC. Translation gives CATSELTGDDNEQFF.

The chain recombines TRBV2 with TRBJ1-5; 9 nucleotides align to TRBD1. The CDR3 has 15 amino acids. Germline CDR1 reads SNHLY; CDR2 reads FYNNEI. V dropped 3 bases and J dropped 6; count of bases not matched to a gene: 6. The CDR3 loop reads CASSEHRGLGQPQHF. Written as DNA, the CDR3 is TGTGCCAGCAGTGAGCACAGGGGGCTGGGTCAGCCCCAGCATTTT.

About this clonotype: This may be a read error: a much more frequent sequence differs by one nucleotide. The V call is TRBV29-1, the J call TRBJ1-4; no clear D. The germline V gene encodes CDR1 SQVTM and CDR2 ANQGSEA. There are 13 residues in the CDR3. With 2 bases removed from V and 8 bases from J, the gap between germline ends came to 12 bases. CDR3 sequence: CSVEQRAGEKLFF. The DNA of the CDR3 is TGCAGCGTTGAACAGAGGGCGGGCGAAAAACTGTTTTTT.

This clonotype was detected ten times or more. The chain couples TRBV5-1 to TRBJ2-7; no clear D. The germline gives CDR1 SGHRS, CDR2 YFSETQ. This CDR3 contains 14 residues. V lost 2 bases to trimming and J lost 6 bases, with 15 bases between them. The CDR3 sequence is CASSLMPGKGEQYF. Here the CDR3 DNA reads TGCGCCAGCAGCTTAATGCCCGGTAAAGGCGAGCAGTACTTC. The entire variable domain, with the rest obtained from reference TRBV5-1 and TRBJ2-7, is as follows: KAGVTQTPRYLIKTRGQQVTLSCSPISGHRSVSWYQQTPGQGLQFLFEYFSETQRNKGNFPGRFSGRQFSNSRSEMNVSTLELGDSALYLCASSLMPGKGEQYFGPGTRLTVT.

At least ten counts were recorded for this clonotype. This chain connects TRBV30 to TRBJ1-2, with D possibly TRBD1 on 5 matching bases. CDR1 and CDR2 (germline): GTSNPN, SVGIG (reference sequence). Trimming cost V 1 base and J 8 bases, with 8 bases left between them. This CDR3 comprises 11 residues. CDR3 in amino acids: CAWSEGAGYTF. The CDR3 region has the DNA TGTGCCTGGAGTGAAGGGGCAGGCTACACCTTC.

In this sample, this clonotype turned up a few times. The CDR3 coding sequence is TGTGCCAGCAGCCAAGATACAGCGGGGTTGAGTACGCAGTATTTT. Encoded protein: CASSQDTAGLSTQYF. The chain joins TRBV11-3 to TRBJ2-3; TRBD2 matches 7 bases. Germline CDR1 SGHNT, CDR2 YENEEA. J gave up 8 bases and V 5 bases, and 13 bases lay outside the gene matches. The CDR3 length is 15 residues.

In this sample, this clonotype turned up many times. The rearrangement joins TRBV12-3 or TRBV12-4 to TRBJ1-5; the D gene is possibly TRBD1 (6 bases). V lost 5 bases, J lost 3 bases, and 17 bases lay in between. This CDR3 has 16 residues. For the CDR3, the DNA is TGTGCCAGCAGTCCGCGGGCAGGACAGTACAATCAGCCCCAGCATTTT. Its translation is CASSPRAGQYNQPQHF.